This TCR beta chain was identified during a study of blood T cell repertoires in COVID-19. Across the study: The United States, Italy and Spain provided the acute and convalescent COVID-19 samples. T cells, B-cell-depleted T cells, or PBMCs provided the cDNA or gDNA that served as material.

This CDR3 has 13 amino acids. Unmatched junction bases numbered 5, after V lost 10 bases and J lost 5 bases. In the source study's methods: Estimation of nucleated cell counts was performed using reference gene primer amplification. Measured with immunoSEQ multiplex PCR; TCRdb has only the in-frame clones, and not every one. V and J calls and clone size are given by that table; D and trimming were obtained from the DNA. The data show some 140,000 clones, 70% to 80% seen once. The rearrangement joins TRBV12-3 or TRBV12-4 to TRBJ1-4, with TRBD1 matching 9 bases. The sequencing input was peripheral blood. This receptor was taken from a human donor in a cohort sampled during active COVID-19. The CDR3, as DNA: TGTGCCACTTCCGGGACAGGGAATGAAAAACTGTTTTTT. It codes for CATSGTGNEKLFF.